This T cell receptor (beta chain) was identified during a study of T cell responses to AZD1222 COVID-19 vaccine. This CDR3 has 15 residues. The ends were cut back, 3 bases at V and 2 bases at J, with 11 bases in the middle. Germline V gives CDR1 MNHEY, CDR2 SVGAGI. The repertoire was sequenced with immunoSEQ multiplex PCR; TCRdb's copy has only in-frame clones and lacks some. The data contain about 130,000 clones, around nine tenths of them singletons. The TCR sequence derives from an adult in good health. The gene calls are TRBV6-5 and TRBJ1-3, with D possibly being TRBD1 (6 bases). The specimen comprised peripheral blood, sampled on day 0 of AZD1222 vaccination. For the CDR3, the DNA is TGTGCCAGCAGTTATCAGGGGTTGACTGGAAACACCATATATTTT. Its translation is CASSYQGLTGNTIYF.